These T cell receptor beta chains were read from a single sample in a study of blood T cell repertoires in COVID-19. Profiled with immunoSEQ multiplex PCR; TCRdb holds only in-frame clones, not every one. The sample holds around 320,000 clones, about nine tenths seen once. Sequencing was done on a sample of peripheral blood. These receptors were collected from a man aged 18-30 years with active or convalescent COVID-19. Each CDR3 is given with its conserved first and last residue. A D gene is named only where the DNA matches it firmly. Clone size is shown for a subset of rows, as once, few, many or a class of expanded clone.

>TRBD1|TRBV28|once|TRBJ1-6
CASSLQQGARFTLHF
TGTGCCAGCAGTTTGCAACAGGGGGCCCGGTTCACCCTCCACTTT
>-|TRBV7-2|few|TRBJ1-1
CASSLLGGNTEAFF
TGTGCCAGCAGCTTATTGGGGGGAAACACTGAAGCTTTCTTT
>-|TRBV4-1|-|TRBJ1-5
CASSRMGLSNQPQHF
TGCGCCAGCAGCCGGATGGGACTGAGCAATCAGCCCCAGCATTTT
>TRBD1|TRBV19|few|TRBJ1-3
CASTLYRGFGNTIYF
TGTGCCAGTACCCTGTACAGGGGATTTGGAAACACCATATATTTT
>-|TRBV4-1|-|TRBJ2-4
CASSVVGKDIQYF
TGCGCCAGCAGTGTGGTCGGGAAGGACATTCAGTACTTC
>TRBD2|TRBV7-6|-|TRBJ2-7
CASSHLGTSGSLYEQYF
TGTGCCAGCAGCCATCTTGGGACTAGCGGGAGTCTCTACGAGCAGTACTTC
>-|TRBV3-1/TRBV3-2|-|TRBJ2-1
CASRTDRGGGNEQFF
TGTGCCAGCAGAACAGATCGGGGAGGGGGCAATGAGCAGTTCTTC
>-|TRBV25-1|-|TRBJ2-3
CASAGAGDIVRTQYF
TGTGCCAGCGCGGGCGCGGGGGACATCGTTAGGACGCAGTATTTT
>TRBD2|TRBV27|-|TRBJ2-7
CASSWTSGSLYEQYF
TGTGCCAGCAGTTGGACTAGCGGGAGCCTCTACGAGCAGTACTTC
>TRBD1|TRBV6-6|-|TRBJ2-5
CASSSSRDSPGETQYF
TGTGCCAGCAGTTCCAGTCGGGACAGCCCTGGGGAGACCCAGTACTTC
>TRBD2|TRBV3-1/TRBV3-2|once|TRBJ2-1
CASSHASGDRGEQFF
TGTGCCAGCAGCCATGCTAGCGGGGACCGCGGTGAGCAGTTCTTC
>TRBD1|TRBV24-1|-|TRBJ2-5
CATSDFDGTGKETQYF
TGTGCCACCAGTGATTTCGATGGGACAGGGAAAGAGACCCAGTACTTC
>-|TRBV18|-|TRBJ2-7
CASSLLGWEASYEQYF
TGTGCCAGCTCACTGTTGGGGTGGGAGGCCTCCTACGAGCAGTACTTC
>TRBD1|TRBV6-4|-|TRBJ2-7
CASRDRDHEQYF
TGTGCCAGCCGGGACAGGGACCACGAGCAGTACTTC
>-|TRBV9|-|TRBJ2-5
CASSEDGGTQYF
TGTGCCAGCAGCGAGGACGGGGGGACCCAGTACTTC
>TRBD1|TRBV5-5|-|TRBJ1-1
CASSRDRALPNTEAFF
TGTGCCAGCAGTCGGGACAGGGCGCTACCGAACACTGAAGCTTTCTTT
>TRBD1|TRBV18|-|TRBJ1-1
CASSPGQGMNTEAFF
TGTGCCAGCTCACCGGGACAGGGCATGAACACTGAAGCTTTCTTT
>TRBD1|TRBV4-1|-|TRBJ1-6
CASSRGQGGSNSPLHF
TGCGCCAGCAGCCGGGGACAGGGTGGTAGTAATTCACCCCTCCACTTT
>-|TRBV7-9|-|TRBJ1-1
CASSLLSGRSTEAFF
TGTGCCAGCAGCCTCCTGTCTGGCAGATCCACTGAAGCTTTCTTT
>TRBD2|TRBV27|-|TRBJ2-7
CASSLGASGYEQYF
TGTGCCAGCAGTTTAGGCGCTAGCGGATACGAGCAGTACTTC
>TRBD1|TRBV11-2|-|TRBJ1-1
CASSYGRTGDSTEAFF
TGTGCCAGCAGCTACGGAAGGACAGGGGATAGCACTGAAGCTTTCTTT
>-|TRBV2|-|TRBJ2-7
CATSAGNIYEQYF
TGTGCCACCTCCGCGGGTAATATCTACGAGCAGTACTTC
>TRBD1|TRBV7-8|-|TRBJ2-1
CASTLVWDRGDEQFF
TGTGCCAGCACTCTTGTCTGGGACAGGGGGGATGAGCAGTTCTTC
>-|TRBV7-2|-|TRBJ1-2
CASSFTLVRSGYGYTF
TGTGCCAGCAGCTTCACTCTCGTCCGTTCTGGCTATGGCTACACCTTC
>TRBD2|TRBV7-2|few|TRBJ2-1
CASSPLAGSYNEQFF
TGTGCCAGCAGTCCTCTAGCGGGGTCCTACAATGAGCAGTTCTTC
>TRBD1|TRBV5-5|-|TRBJ2-6
CASSLFRLTGGAGANVLTF
TGTGCCAGCAGCTTGTTTCGCTTAACAGGGGGCGCTGGGGCCAACGTCCTGACTTTC
>TRBD1|TRBV19|-|TRBJ1-1
CASRKTGGRTEAFF
TGTGCCAGTAGGAAAACAGGGGGAAGGACTGAAGCTTTCTTT
>-|TRBV28|-|TRBJ1-2
CASSFEGADTF
TGTGCCAGCAGTTTTGAGGGTGCGGACACCTTC
>-|TRBV28|-|TRBJ1-2
CASSLTFYGYTF
TGTGCCAGCAGTTTGACTTTCTATGGCTACACCTTC
>-|TRBV5-4|-|TRBJ1-2
CASSLGQNYGYTF
TGTGCCAGCAGCTTGGGACAGAACTATGGCTACACCTTC
>TRBD2|TRBV6-5|-|TRBJ2-2
CASTRLAGGVGELFF
TGTGCCAGCACGAGACTAGCGGGAGGGGTCGGGGAGCTGTTTTTT
>TRBD1|TRBV5-1|-|TRBJ1-1
CASSLQGAVTEAFF
TGCGCCAGCAGCTTGCAGGGGGCTGTCACTGAAGCTTTCTTT
>TRBD2|TRBV27|-|TRBJ2-7
CASSLQGGRASYEQYF
TGTGCCAGCAGTTTACAGGGAGGGAGGGCATCCTACGAGCAGTACTTC
>TRBD1|TRBV19|once|TRBJ2-7
CASSRQGRSYEQYF
TGTGCCAGTAGTCGACAGGGGCGATCCTACGAGCAGTACTTC
>TRBD2|TRBV11-2|-|TRBJ2-3
CASSVGGGRSTDTQYF
TGTGCCAGCAGTGTCGGGGGGGGCCGGAGCACAGATACGCAGTATTTT
>-|TRBV5-6|-|TRBJ1-3
CASSLDAVSGNTIYF
TGTGCCAGCAGCTTGGACGCAGTCTCTGGAAACACCATATATTTT
>-|TRBV28|-|TRBJ1-4
CASSPHRLRGEKLFF
TGTGCCAGCAGTCCCCACAGACTGCGGGGTGAAAAACTGTTTTTT
>TRBD2|TRBV28|-|TRBJ2-3
CASSQQGGGGSLTDTQYF
TGTGCCAGCAGTCAGCAAGGTGGGGGGGGTTCCCTCACAGATACGCAGTATTTT
>TRBD1|TRBV19|once|TRBJ1-1
CASSPGTGGMNTEAFF
TGTGCCAGTAGTCCGGGGACAGGGGGCATGAACACTGAAGCTTTCTTT
>-|TRBV5-5|-|TRBJ1-6
CASSLASSYNSPLHF
TGTGCCAGCAGCTTGGCCAGCTCCTATAATTCACCCCTCCACTTT
>TRBD2|TRBV11-2|-|TRBJ2-5
CASRGLANQETQYF
TGTGCCAGCAGGGGACTAGCAAACCAAGAGACCCAGTACTTC
>TRBD1|TRBV27|-|TRBJ1-5
CASSLLRQGQPQHF
TGTGCCAGCAGTTTACTAAGACAGGGTCAGCCCCAGCATTTT
>TRBD1|TRBV10-3|few|TRBJ2-7
CAIRDRADYEQYF
TGTGCCATCAGGGACAGGGCGGACTACGAGCAGTACTTC
>-|TRBV2|-|TRBJ2-2
CASRKDQGNTGELFF
TGTGCCAGCAGGAAGGATCAGGGGAACACCGGGGAGCTGTTTTTT
>TRBD2|TRBV27|-|TRBJ2-6
CASSFALAGISGANVLTF
TGTGCCAGCAGTTTTGCGCTAGCGGGGATCTCTGGGGCCAACGTCCTGACTTTC
>-|TRBV11-2|-|TRBJ1-3
CASRDSEKLSSGNTIYF
TGTGCCAGCCGGGACTCAGAGAAGCTCAGCTCTGGAAACACCATATATTTT
>-|TRBV19|-|TRBJ2-2
CASTLAVRGTGELFF
TGTGCCAGTACTCTTGCAGTCAGAGGGACCGGGGAGCTGTTTTTT
>TRBD1|TRBV27|-|TRBJ1-2
CASSFTGEYGYTF
TGTGCCAGCAGTTTTACAGGGGAGTATGGCTACACCTTC
>TRBD1|TRBV9|many|TRBJ1-6
CASSRGQAYYNSPLHF
TGTGCCAGCAGCCGAGGACAGGCATACTATAATTCACCCCTCCACTTT